This TCR beta chain was observed in a study of tumor-infiltrating lymphocytes in primary liver carcinoma. This CDR3 spans 18 amino acids. Germline assignment: CDR1 SGHRS and CDR2 YFSETQ. J gave up 6 bases and V 5 bases, and 12 bases lay outside the gene matches. This clonotype was detected only once. The input was approximately 500 ng total RNA; TCR beta cDNA was made from it with a constant-region primer. Amplification in three nested multiplex PCR rounds with slightly modified ARM-PCR gave rise to TCR beta libraries. The first two PCR rounds, around 10 cycles each, used TRBV1-TRBV30 forward primers and a C-beta reverse primer. TCRdb reprocessed the multiplex PCR reads with MiXCR, giving one entry per CDR3 protein. The table includes more than 45,000 distinct CDR3 sequences, around 77% detected once. The study co-extracted DNA and RNA from 20-30 mg of unsorted bulk tissue. Every tumor sample analyzed contained over 85% viable tumor cells.

The gene calls are TRBV5-1 and TRBJ1-6, with 12 bases aligning to TRBD1. The sequence came from a man aged 35 to 55 with primary liver carcinoma and hepatitis B virus infection. The sample comprised liver tumor tissue from sampling region 5. Sample subset: tumor region T5, tumor centre. The CDR3 DNA is TGCGCCAGCAGTGGACGGGCGTCGGGACAGGGGGCTAATTCACCCCTCCACTTT. It specifies CASSGRASGQGANSPLHF.